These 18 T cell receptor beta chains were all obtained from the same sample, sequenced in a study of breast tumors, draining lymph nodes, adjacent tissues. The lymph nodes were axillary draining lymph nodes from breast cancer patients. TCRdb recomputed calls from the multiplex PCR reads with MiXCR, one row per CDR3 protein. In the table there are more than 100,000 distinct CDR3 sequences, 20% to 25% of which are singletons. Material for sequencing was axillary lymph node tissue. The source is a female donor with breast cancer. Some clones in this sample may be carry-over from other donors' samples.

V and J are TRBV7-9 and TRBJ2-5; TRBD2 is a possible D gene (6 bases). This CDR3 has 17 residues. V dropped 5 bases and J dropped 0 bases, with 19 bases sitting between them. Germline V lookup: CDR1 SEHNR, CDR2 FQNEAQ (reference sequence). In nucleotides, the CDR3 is TGTGCCAGCAGCAATGGACTAACGGGAGAGTACCAAGAGACCCAGTACTTC. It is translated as CASSNGLTGEYQETQYF. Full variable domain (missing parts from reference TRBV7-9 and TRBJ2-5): DTGVSQNPRHKITKRGQNVTFRCDPISEHNRLYWYRQTLGQGPEFLTYFQNEAQLEKSRLLSDRFSAERPKGSFSTLEIQRTEQGDSAMYLCASSNGLTGEYQETQYFGPGTRLLVL.

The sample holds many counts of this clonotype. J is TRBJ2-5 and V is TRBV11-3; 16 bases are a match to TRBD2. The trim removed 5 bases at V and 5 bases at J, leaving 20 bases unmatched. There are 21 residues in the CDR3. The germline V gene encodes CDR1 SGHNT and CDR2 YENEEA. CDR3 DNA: TGTGCCAGCAGCGCCCCACTGGGACTAGCGGGAGGGCCGCAGCTTCGCGAGACCCAGTACTTC. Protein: CASSAPLGLAGGPQLRETQYF.

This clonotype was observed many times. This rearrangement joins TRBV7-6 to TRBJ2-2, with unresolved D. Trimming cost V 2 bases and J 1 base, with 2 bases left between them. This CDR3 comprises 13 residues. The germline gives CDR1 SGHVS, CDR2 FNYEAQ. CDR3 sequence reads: CASSLMNTGELFF. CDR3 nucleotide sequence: TGTGCCAGCAGCTTAATGAACACCGGGGAGCTGTTTTTT.

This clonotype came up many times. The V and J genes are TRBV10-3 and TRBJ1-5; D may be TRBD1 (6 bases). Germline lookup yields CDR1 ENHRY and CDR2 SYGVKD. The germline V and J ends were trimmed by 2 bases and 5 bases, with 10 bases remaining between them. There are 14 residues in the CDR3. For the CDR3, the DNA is TGTGCCATCAGTGAGCGACAGGCTGATCAGCCCCAGCATTTT. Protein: CAISERQADQPQHF.

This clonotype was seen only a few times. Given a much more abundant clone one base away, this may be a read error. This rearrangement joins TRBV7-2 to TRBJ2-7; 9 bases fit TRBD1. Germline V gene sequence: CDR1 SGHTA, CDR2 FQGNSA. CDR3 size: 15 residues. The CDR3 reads CASSSTGGPFYEQCF. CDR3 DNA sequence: TGTGCCAGCAGCTCTACAGGGGGCCCCTTCTACGAGCAGTGCTTC.

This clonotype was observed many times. The CDR3 reads CASSLEGPRSYEQYF. As DNA, the CDR3 is TGTGCCAGCAGCTTGGAGGGCCCCCGCTCCTACGAGCAGTACTTC. This rearrangement joins TRBV5-4 to TRBJ2-7, with D unclear. CDR1 and CDR2 (germline): SGHNT, YYREEE (reference sequence). V lost 0 bases, J lost 0 bases, and 10 bases lay in between. The CDR3 is made up of 15 amino acids.

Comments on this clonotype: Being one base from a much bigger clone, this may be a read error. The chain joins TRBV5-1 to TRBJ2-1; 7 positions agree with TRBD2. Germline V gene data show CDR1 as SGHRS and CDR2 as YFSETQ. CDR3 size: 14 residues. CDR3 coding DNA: TGCGCCGGCAGCGGCGAGGGAGGGCCAAATGAGCAGTTCTTC. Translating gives CAGSGEGGPNEQFF.

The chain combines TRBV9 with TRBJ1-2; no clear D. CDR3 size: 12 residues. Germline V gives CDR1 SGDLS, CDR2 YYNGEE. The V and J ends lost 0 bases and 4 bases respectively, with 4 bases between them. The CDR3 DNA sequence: TGTGCCAGCAGCGTAGGGGGCTATGGCTACACCTTC. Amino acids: CASSVGGYGYTF.

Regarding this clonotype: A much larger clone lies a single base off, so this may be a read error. CDR3 sequence reads: CVSSTGGSYNSPLHF. CDR3 DNA: TGTGTCAGCAGTACAGGGGGCTCCTATAATTCACCCCTCCACTTT. The gene calls are TRBV25-1 and TRBJ1-6; TRBD1 matches 8 bases. This CDR3 has 15 residues. In germline, CDR1 is MGHDK, CDR2 SYGVNS.

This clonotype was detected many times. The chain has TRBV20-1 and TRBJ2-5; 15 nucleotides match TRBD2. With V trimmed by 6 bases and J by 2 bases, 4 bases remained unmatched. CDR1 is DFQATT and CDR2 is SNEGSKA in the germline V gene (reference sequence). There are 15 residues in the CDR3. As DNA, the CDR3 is TGCAGTGCCTCAGGACTAGCGGGAGGGCAAGAGACCCAGTACTTC. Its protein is CSASGLAGGQETQYF.

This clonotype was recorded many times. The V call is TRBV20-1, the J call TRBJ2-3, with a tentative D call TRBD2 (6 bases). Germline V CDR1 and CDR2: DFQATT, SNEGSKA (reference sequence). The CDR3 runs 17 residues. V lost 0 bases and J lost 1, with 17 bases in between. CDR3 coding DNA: TGCAGTGCTAGAGATGGGGGAACGGGAGAAGGCACAGATACGCAGTATTTT. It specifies CSARDGGTGEGTDTQYF.

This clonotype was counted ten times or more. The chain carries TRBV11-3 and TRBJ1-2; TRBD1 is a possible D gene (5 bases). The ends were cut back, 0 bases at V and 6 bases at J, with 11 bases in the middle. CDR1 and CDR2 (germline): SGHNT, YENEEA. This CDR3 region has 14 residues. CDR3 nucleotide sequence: TGTGCCAGCAGCTTAGATCAGGGACTGGATGGCTACACCTTC. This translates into CASSLDQGLDGYTF.

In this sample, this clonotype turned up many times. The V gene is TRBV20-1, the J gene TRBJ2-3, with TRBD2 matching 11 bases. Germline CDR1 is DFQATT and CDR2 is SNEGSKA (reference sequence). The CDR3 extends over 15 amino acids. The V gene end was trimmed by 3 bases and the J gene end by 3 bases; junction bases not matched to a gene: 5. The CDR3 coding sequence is TGCAGTGCTAGTACCCTAGCGGGAGGTACAGATACGCAGTATTTT. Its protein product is CSASTLAGGTDTQYF.

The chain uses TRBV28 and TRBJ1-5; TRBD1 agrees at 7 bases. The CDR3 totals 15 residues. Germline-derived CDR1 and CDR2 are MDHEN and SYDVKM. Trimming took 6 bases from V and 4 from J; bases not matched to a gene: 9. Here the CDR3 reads CASRQTGMGNQPQHF. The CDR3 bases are TGTGCCAGCAGACAGACAGGGATGGGAAATCAGCCCCAGCATTTT.

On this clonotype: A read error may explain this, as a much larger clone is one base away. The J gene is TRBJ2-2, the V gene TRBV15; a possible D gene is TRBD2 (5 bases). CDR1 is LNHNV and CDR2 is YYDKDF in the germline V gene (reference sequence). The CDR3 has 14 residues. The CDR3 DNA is TGTGCCACCAGCAGAGATCCTAACACCGGGGAGCTGGTTTTT. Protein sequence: CATSRDPNTGELVF.

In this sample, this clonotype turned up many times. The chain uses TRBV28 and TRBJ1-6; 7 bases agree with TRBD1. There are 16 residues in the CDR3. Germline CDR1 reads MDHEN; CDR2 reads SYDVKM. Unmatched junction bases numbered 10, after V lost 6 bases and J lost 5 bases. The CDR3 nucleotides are TGTGCCAGCAGACTATCTCTGACAGGGCATAATTCACCCCTCCACTTT. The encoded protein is CASRLSLTGHNSPLHF. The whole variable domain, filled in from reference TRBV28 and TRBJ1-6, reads DVKVTQSSRYLVKRTGEKVFLECVQDMDHENMFWYRQDPGLGLRLIYFSYDVKMKEKGDIPEGYSVSREKKERFSLILESASTNQTSMYLCASRLSLTGHNSPLHFGNGTRLTVT.

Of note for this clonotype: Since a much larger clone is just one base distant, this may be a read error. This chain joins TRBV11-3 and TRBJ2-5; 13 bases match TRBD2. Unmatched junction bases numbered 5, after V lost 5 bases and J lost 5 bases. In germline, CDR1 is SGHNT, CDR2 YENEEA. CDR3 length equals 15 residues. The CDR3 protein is CASSRTSGSRETQYF. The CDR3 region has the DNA TGTGCCAGCAGCAGGACTAGCGGGAGTCGGGAGACCCAGTACTTC.

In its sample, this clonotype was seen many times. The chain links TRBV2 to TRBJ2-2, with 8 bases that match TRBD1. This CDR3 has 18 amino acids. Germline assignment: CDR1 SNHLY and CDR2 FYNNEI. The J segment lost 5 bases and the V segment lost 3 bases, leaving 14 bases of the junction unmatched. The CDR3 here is CASSEDRARLASTGELFF. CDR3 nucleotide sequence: TGTGCCAGCAGTGAGGACAGGGCTCGATTAGCATCGACCGGGGAGCTGTTTTTT. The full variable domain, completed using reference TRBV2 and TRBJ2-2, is EPEVTQTPSHQVTQMGQEVILRCVPISNHLYFYWYRQILGQKVEFLVSFYNNEISEKSEIFDDQFSVERPDGSNFTLKIRSTKLEDSAMYFCASSEDRARLASTGELFFGEGSRLTVL.